The next 18 T cell receptor beta chains were all read from a single sample in a study of blood T cells in healthy people across ages. Then a second PCR, running roughly 7 to 11 cycles, was carried out with a sample-barcoded 5' primer and a J-beta primer mix. One entry per CDR3 protein, called by TCRdb with MiXCR from the 5' RACE reads. The sample carries just under 750,000 distinct CDR3 sequences, over 20% recorded once. Sequenced input: blood. The receptor source for this set is a man between 65 and 85 years old in good health.

A few counts support this clonotype. The genes are TRBV15 and TRBJ1-2, with D uncertain. V dropped 0 bases and J dropped 4 bases, with 9 bases sitting between them. The CDR3 is made up of 14 amino acids. Per the germline V gene, CDR1 is LNHNV and CDR2 is YYDKDF (reference sequence). CDR3 DNA sequence: TGTGCCACCAGCAGAGACTTCCTTGGCTATGGCTACACCTTC. This codes for CATSRDFLGYGYTF.

This clonotype was found many times. V and J are TRBV29-1 and TRBJ2-1, with 9 bases that match TRBD2. The CDR3 runs 13 residues. The germline V gene encodes CDR1 SQVTM and CDR2 ANQGSEA. Losses at the gene ends were 6 bases for V and 9 bases for J; bases not matched to a gene: 9. For the CDR3, the DNA is TGCAGCGTGGATGGGACTAGCTCGGGTGAGCAGTTCTTC. Protein product: CSVDGTSSGEQFF.

This clonotype was detected a few times. The chain joins TRBV5-1 to TRBJ2-5; D is uncertain. Trimming removed 0 bases from V and 3 bases from J, with 3 bases in between. This CDR3 region has 12 residues. Per germline, CDR1 SGHRS and CDR2 YFSETQ. DNA of the CDR3: TGCGCCAGCAGCTTGGAGGAAGAGACCCAGTACTTC. This encodes CASSLEEETQYF.

The rearrangement links TRBV3-1 to TRBJ1-6; D remains ambiguous. The CDR3 has 14 amino acids. The V and J ends lost 4 bases and 7 bases respectively, with 11 bases between them. The germline V gene has CDR1 LGHDT and CDR2 YNNKEL (reference sequence). CDR3: CASSPRRGNSPLHF. CDR3 sequence (DNA): TGTGCCAGCAGCCCCCGACGGGGAAATTCACCCCTCCACTTT.

The chain recombines TRBV29-1 with TRBJ1-2, with D perhaps matching TRBD1 (5 bases). CDR3 size: 12 residues. Trimming stripped 8 bases from V and 7 bases from J, with 17 bases between. The germline gives CDR1 SQVTM, CDR2 ANQGSEA. CDR3 in amino acids: CSSQEGMGGYTF. The CDR3 bases are TGCAGCTCCCAGGAGGGGATGGGTGGCTACACCTTC.

This clonotype was counted ten times or more. The chain couples TRBV5-1 to TRBJ2-7; no clear D gene. Germline CDR1 SGHRS, CDR2 YFSETQ. The CDR3 sequence is 16 residues long. V was shortened by 6 bases and J by 2 bases, with 21 bases between the two germline ends. CDR3 nucleotide sequence: TGCGCCAGCAAACAAGGGTACCTACCCCCTCCCTACGAGCAGTACGTC. Residues: CASKQGYLPPPYEQYV.

This clonotype was seen a single time. The V call is TRBV12-3 or TRBV12-4, the J call TRBJ2-3; 11 positions agree with TRBD1. V dropped 6 bases and J dropped 10; count of bases not matched to a gene: 18. The CDR3 length is 17 residues. The CDR3 DNA reads TGTGCCAGCAGCTTCCCTTGGACAGGGGGCGCACAGGATCCGCAGTATTTT. This codes for CASSFPWTGGAQDPQYF.

The chain uses TRBV10-3 and TRBJ2-7; 8 nucleotides agree with TRBD1. The CDR3 length is 16 residues. V dropped 0 bases and J dropped 4; count of bases not matched to a gene: 8. Germline V gene lookup returns CDR1 ENHRY and CDR2 SYGVKD. The CDR3 region has the DNA TGTGCCATCAGTGAGTCGATGTCAGGGGGCTCGTACGAGCAGTACTTC. Translation: CAISESMSGGSYEQYF.

This clonotype was picked up a small number of times. The V and J genes are TRBV12-3 or TRBV12-4 and TRBJ1-5; 12 bases map to TRBD1. There are 15 residues in the CDR3. Trimming took 3 bases from V and 5 from J; bases not matched to a gene: 2. The CDR3 loop is CASSFGTGGHQPQHF. For the CDR3, the DNA is TGTGCCAGCAGTTTTGGGACAGGGGGCCATCAGCCCCAGCATTTT.

On this clonotype itself: A much larger clonotype is one base distant, so this may be a read error. The genes are TRBV4-1 and TRBJ2-2; D is ambiguous. The V end lost 0 bases, the J end lost 7 bases, and 6 bases lay between the germline ends. Germline assignment: CDR1 MGHRA and CDR2 YSYEKL. The CDR3 extends over 13 amino acids. The CDR3 DNA follows: TGCGCCAGCAGCCAAGAGGAGTGCGGGGAGCTGTTTTTT. Translating gives CASSQEECGELFF.

The chain joins TRBV7-2 to TRBJ2-1; D is possibly TRBD2 (6 bases). The germline CDR1 and CDR2 sequences are SGHTA and FQGNSA. CDR3 length equals 15 residues. Trimming cost V 5 bases and J 8 bases, with 19 bases left between them. The CDR3 DNA reads TGTGCCAGCAGCCCACCGGGGACTCAGCGGGATGAGCAGTTCTTC. This translates into CASSPPGTQRDEQFF. Full variable domain (outside the CDR3, taken from reference TRBV7-2 and TRBJ2-1): GAGVSQSPSNKVTEKGKDVELRCDPISGHTALYWYRQSLGQGLEFLIYFQGNSAPDKSGLPSDRFSAERTGGSVSTLTIQRTQQEDSAVYLCASSPPGTQRDEQFFGPGTRLTVL.

This rearrangement joins TRBV29-1 to TRBJ1-2; 11 nucleotides match TRBD1. Germline V lookup: CDR1 SQVTM, CDR2 ANQGSEA. V was clipped by 5 bases and J by 5 bases; unmatched bases: 10. CDR3 length: 15 amino acids. CDR3 sequence: CSVTDRGRLGYGYTF. CDR3 sequence (DNA): TGCAGCGTTACGGACAGGGGGCGCTTGGGTTATGGCTACACCTTC.

There are a few counts of this clonotype. The chain joins TRBV5-1 to TRBJ2-3, with 14 bases matching TRBD2. Per germline, CDR1 SGHRS and CDR2 YFSETQ. The CDR3 has 18 amino acids. With V trimmed by 1 base and J by 2 bases, 6 bases remained unmatched. The CDR3 spells CASSLRLAGGLTTDTQYF. CDR3 DNA: TGCGCCAGCAGCTTGAGACTAGCGGGGGGGCTTACCACAGATACGCAGTATTTT.

V gene TRBV7-6 combines with J gene TRBJ2-5, with 8 positions matching TRBD1. In germline, CDR1 is SGHVS, CDR2 FNYEAQ. V lost 3 bases to trimming and J lost 2 bases; unmatched junction nucleotides: 8. The CDR3 sequence is 16 residues long. In DNA form, the CDR3 reads TGTGCCAGCAGCTTGGTGGGGACAGGAGCTCAAGAGACCCAGTACTTC. Its protein is CASSLVGTGAQETQYF.

A few counts support this clonotype. The chain recombines TRBV27 with TRBJ1-2; D might be TRBD1 (6 bases). Germline V gives CDR1 MNHEY, CDR2 SMNVEV (reference sequence). The CDR3 sequence is 13 residues long. V dropped 2 bases and J dropped 8 bases, with 12 bases sitting between them. The DNA of the CDR3 is TGTGCCAGCAGTTTACAAGACAGGCGCGGCTACACCTTC. Its translation is CASSLQDRRGYTF.

V is TRBV28 and J is TRBJ1-2; D unresolved. The germline V gene encodes CDR1 MDHEN and CDR2 SYDVKM. The ends were cut back, 1 base at V and 7 bases at J, with 13 bases in the middle. CDR3 length equals 14 residues. As DNA, the CDR3 is TGTGCCAGCAGTTTATTGAGGCCGGGTTTTGGCTACACCTTC. Translating gives CASSLLRPGFGYTF.

The chain is built from TRBV6-5 and TRBJ1-4; D is possibly TRBD1 (5 bases). Trimming cost V 4 bases and J 3 bases, with 12 bases left between them. CDR1 is MNHEY, CDR2 SVGAGI, per germline. The CDR3 covers 15 residues. The chain's CDR3 is CASSSPGRANEKLFF. DNA for the CDR3: TGTGCCAGCAGTTCCCCGGGACGGGCTAATGAAAAACTGTTTTTT.

V usage is TRBV3-1 and J usage is TRBJ2-3, with 7 positions matching TRBD1. The CDR3 consists of 16 residues. J gave up 3 bases and V 4 bases, and 10 bases lay outside the gene matches. The germline V gene encodes CDR1 LGHDT and CDR2 YNNKEL (reference sequence). CDR3: CASSRGQVSPTDTQYF. The CDR3 DNA follows: TGTGCCAGCAGCCGCGGACAGGTTTCCCCAACAGATACGCAGTATTTT.